The entry below describes one TCR beta chain. No antigen is known for it. No much larger clone exists at a distance of one base, and base qualities are not known. The instrument was an Illumina HiSeq 2500. TCR beta libraries were prepared by quantitative 5'-RACE with molecular barcodes. Regarding the original processing steps: To identify disease-linked TCR variants, a new computational method was used, one built on a probabilistic model of VDJ rearrangement. In-frame beta chains were kept once TCRdb had trimmed the public reads at Q25 with fastp and called clones with MiXCR. Records with the same CDR3 protein are collapsed into one entry carrying the most frequent genes and DNA. For this entry, the V and J calls and clone size follow TCRdb and not the study's own pipeline. The sample has 50,000 or so distinct CDR3 sequences on record, about 7% of them singletons. The ten largest clones add up to around 8.5% of the sample.

The data belong to a study of CD8 T cells in ankylosing spondylitis (dated by TCRdb to 2016 to 2017). For context, the study as a whole: The study set out to find disease-linked TCR variants by profiling T cell receptor beta repertoires in ankylosing spondylitis patients and healthy donors. Peripheral blood samples were taken, and synovial fluid was additionally collected from ankylosing spondylitis patients. The full study cohort comprised 25 ankylosing spondylitis patients and 110 or so healthy donors.

Results and caveats for the whole study, not just this receptor: The disease-linked clones were reported to be significantly enriched in matched synovial fluid samples from ankylosing spondylitis patients. Some motif variants were previously reported in synovial fluid and blood of reactive arthritis patients, suggesting common disease-initiation mechanisms. A TCR beta motif made up of several highly homologous amino acid variants appeared to be characteristic of blood from ankylosing spondylitis patients. In peripheral blood, the disease-linked clones were found at relatively low frequencies and had a CD8+ phenotype.

This TCR was sampled from a female donor with ankylosing spondylitis or in good health (not recorded which). The sequenced sample was blood, either unsorted or a sorted T cell fraction (not recorded which).

The CDR3 protein sequence reads: CASSFNRETNTIYF. The sequence in DNA is TGTGCCAGCAGCTTTAACAGGGAGACAAACACCATATATTTT. Rearrangement joined TRBV7-2 to TRBJ1-3, with a weak D call of TRBD1 (6 bases match). According to the germline V gene, CDR1 reads SGHTA and CDR2 reads FQGNSA. V sheds 3 bases and J sheds 6 bases, leaving 12 bases between their ends. The CDR3 goes from the cysteine to the phenylalanine over 14 residues. The retained sequence is limited to the CDR3, 42 bases, with the frame set at the first base.